The source of this T cell receptor beta chain is a study of breast tumors, draining lymph nodes, adjacent tissues. Findings and limits, study-wide: Tumor TCR diversity was below lymph nodes but above nontumor tissue. Luminal-like breast cancer showed significantly higher tumor–nontumor repertoire similarity than basal-like. The data were judged consistent with most tumor T cells coming from lymph node and expanding in tumor.

The lymph nodes were axillary draining lymph nodes from breast cancer patients. For this clonotype: Its cognate antigen is unknown.

TCRdb used MiXCR to reprocess the multiplex PCR reads, holding one entry per CDR3 protein. This repertoire shows 130,000 or so distinct CDR3 sequences, around 20% found once; its top ten account for 2.2%. The J segment lost 2 bases and the V segment lost 3 bases, leaving 4 bases of the junction unmatched. This CDR3 spans 15 amino acids. Germline V lookup: CDR1 MNHEY, CDR2 SVGAGI. The receptor's source is a female donor with breast cancer. Some clones in this sample may be carry-over from other donors' samples. Sequenced material: axillary lymph node tissue. The rearrangement links TRBV6-5 to TRBJ2-7; 10 bases map to TRBD2. CDR3 DNA: TGTGCCAGCAGTTATAATCTAGCGGGAGCCTACGAGCAGTACTTC. This sequence encodes CASSYNLAGAYEQYF.